A single sample gave rise to the 29 T cell receptor beta chains below, sequenced in a study of T cell responses to AZD1222 COVID-19 vaccine. This table comes from immunoSEQ multiplex PCR, and its TCRdb copy is limited to in-frame clones, with some not included. The sample has about 100,000 clones, 85% to 95% seen once. The sequences come from peripheral blood, collected on day 0 of AZD1222 vaccination. These receptors were collected from an adult in good health.

The V gene is TRBV28, the J gene TRBJ2-2; TRBD2 agrees at 9 bases. CDR3 length: 16 residues. Per germline, CDR1 MDHEN and CDR2 SYDVKM. Trimming cost V 3 bases and J 5 bases; bases outside gene matches: 7. CDR3 loop: CASSFARLAVTGELFF. The CDR3, as DNA: TGTGCCAGCAGTTTCGCGAGACTAGCGGTTACCGGGGAGCTGTTTTTT.

This chain uses TRBV10-1 with TRBJ1-1; D perhaps matches TRBD1 (5 bases). Germline assignment: CDR1 WNHNN and CDR2 SYGVQD (reference sequence). The V end was cut by 0 bases, the J end by 3 bases, with 8 bases between. CDR3 length equals 14 residues. The CDR3 here is CASSESSGYTEAFF. The CDR3 DNA follows: TGCGCCAGCAGTGAGTCCTCAGGGTACACTGAAGCTTTCTTT.

This chain connects TRBV14 to TRBJ2-1, with D possibly matching TRBD2 (5 bases). CDR3 length: 13 residues. The V and J ends lost 0 bases and 8 bases respectively, with 8 bases between them. CDR1 SGHDN and CDR2 FVKESK come from the germline V gene. DNA of the CDR3: TGTGCCAGCAGCCAAGAGGACGGGGATGAGCAGTTCTTC. This translates into CASSQEDGDEQFF.

This chain uses TRBV7-2 with TRBJ2-3, with TRBD2 identical over 8 bases. Germline loops: CDR1 SGHTA, CDR2 FQGNSA. The V segment lost 6 bases and the J segment 4 bases; nucleotides outside the gene matches: 12. The CDR3 contains 16 residues. The DNA for the CDR3 is TGTGCCAGCAGGTGGGCGGGAGGCCACACCGCAGATACGCAGTATTTT. The encoded protein is CASRWAGGHTADTQYF.

The chain couples TRBV28 to TRBJ2-3, with 9 bases matching TRBD1. This CDR3 comprises 18 residues. V was clipped by 0 bases and J by 2 bases; unmatched bases: 9. CDR1 and CDR2 (germline): MDHEN, SYDVKM. The CDR3 nucleotides read TGTGCCAGCAGTTTATGGTTGGGCGGACAGGGGAACACAGATACGCAGTATTTT. Its protein is CASSLWLGGQGNTDTQYF.

V usage is TRBV7-3 and J usage is TRBJ1-5; D may be TRBD1 (5 bases). The CDR3 is made up of 14 amino acids. Germline lookup yields CDR1 SGHTA and CDR2 FQGTGA. With 5 bases removed from V and 6 bases from J, the gap between germline ends came to 14 bases. The CDR3 loop is CASSDGTVGQPQHF. CDR3 nucleotides: TGTGCCAGCAGCGATGGGACGGTAGGTCAGCCCCAGCATTTT.

The rearrangement uses TRBV28 and TRBJ1-5, with unresolved D. CDR1 and CDR2 (germline): MDHEN, SYDVKM. V lost 5 bases and J lost 0, with 2 bases in between. The CDR3 is 12 residues long. The CDR3 bases are TGTGCCAGCAGTACTAGCAATCAGCCCCAGCATTTT. Its protein is CASSTSNQPQHF.

This chain links TRBV6-5 with TRBJ2-3, with D tentatively TRBD2 (5 bases). Trimming stripped 4 bases from V and 6 bases from J, with 14 bases between. Germline lookup yields CDR1 MNHEY and CDR2 SVGAGI. This CDR3 comprises 14 residues. In nucleotides, the CDR3 is TGTGCCAGCAGTTCCGGGATCCTGAGGGATACGCAGTATTTT. Amino acids: CASSSGILRDTQYF.

This clone appeared a single time. The chain employs TRBV15 and TRBJ1-1; D is ambiguous. The CDR3 spans 14 residues. Germline V gene data show CDR1 as LNHNV and CDR2 as YYDKDF (reference sequence). V lost 0 bases, J lost 1 base, and 6 bases lay in between. The CDR3 is CATSREYGNTEAFF. CDR3 in DNA: TGTGCCACCAGCAGAGAGTACGGGAACACTGAAGCTTTCTTT.

This clone was counted once. The genes are TRBV11-2 and TRBJ2-1; perhaps TRBD2 as D (5 bases). CDR3 length: 16 residues. V dropped 2 bases and J dropped 4 bases, with 15 bases sitting between them. Germline V gives CDR1 SGHAT, CDR2 FQNNGV. CDR3 nucleotide sequence: TGTGCCAGCAGCTTAAGTTCCGGGATTCTATACAATGAGCAGTTCTTC. It translates to CASSLSSGILYNEQFF.

This CDR3 is CASSTQNEKLFF. CDR3 nucleotides: TGTGCCAGCAGCACTCAGAATGAAAAACTGTTTTTT. This chain links TRBV7-9 with TRBJ1-4, with D unclear. Trimming took off 5 bases at V and 5 bases at J, with 6 bases between the two ends. The CDR3 contains 12 residues. Per germline, CDR1 SEHNR and CDR2 FQNEAQ (reference sequence).

The chain recombines TRBV9 with TRBJ1-2; D gene unclear. V was trimmed by 0 bases and J by 1 base, leaving 7 bases between them. CDR3 length: 14 amino acids. CDR1 is SGDLS, CDR2 YYNGEE, per germline. In DNA, the CDR3 is TGTGCCAGCAGCGTAGGCCAAAGTAACTATGGCTACACCTTC. Its protein product is CASSVGQSNYGYTF.

This rearrangement joins TRBV6-1 to TRBJ2-5; D is tentatively TRBD1 or TRBD2 (6 bases each). V was cut by 2 bases and J by 4 bases, with 11 bases left in between. Germline V lookup: CDR1 MNHNS, CDR2 SASEGT. CDR3 length: 14 residues. CDR3 protein: CASSERGRLETQYF. DNA of the CDR3: TGTGCCAGCAGTGAAAGGGGGAGGCTAGAGACCCAGTACTTC.

V and J are TRBV28 and TRBJ1-4, with 8 bases that match TRBD1. Losses at the gene ends were 1 base for V and 9 bases for J; bases not matched to a gene: 7. The CDR3 is made up of 15 amino acids. Germline values: CDR1 MDHEN, CDR2 SYDVKM. The CDR3 loop is CASSLLAGGAQKLFF. Written as DNA, the CDR3 is TGTGCCAGCAGTTTATTGGCAGGGGGCGCGCAAAAACTGTTTTTT.

The chain joins TRBV13 to TRBJ1-1, with a possible D match to TRBD1 (5 bases). CDR3 size: 15 residues. Germline CDR1 reads PRHDT; CDR2 reads FYEKMQ (reference sequence). Trimming took off 4 bases at V and 2 bases at J, with 14 bases between the two ends. CDR3 nucleotides: TGTGCCAGCAGCTGGTCCCGGGGGAGCAACACTGAAGCTTTCTTT. Its translation is CASSWSRGSNTEAFF. The full variable domain, its missing parts supplied by reference TRBV13 and TRBJ1-1, is AAGVIQSPRHLIKEKRETATLKCYPIPRHDTVYWYQQGPGQDPQFLISFYEKMQSDKGSIPDRFSAQQFSDYHSELNMSSLELGDSALYFCASSWSRGSNTEAFFGQGTRLTVV.

This clone was recorded a few times. The chain couples TRBV28 to TRBJ1-2; D not resolved. V lost 3 bases and J lost 4, with 9 bases in between. This CDR3 is built from 13 residues. Per the germline V gene, CDR1 is MDHEN and CDR2 is SYDVKM. CDR3 nucleotides: TGTGCCAGCAGTTTGCCCGGGTTCTATGGCTACACCTTC. This codes for CASSLPGFYGYTF.

The CDR3: CASNTDRPPNTEAFF. The CDR3 DNA is TGTGCCAGTAACACCGACAGGCCACCGAACACTGAAGCTTTCTTT. The chain combines TRBV19 with TRBJ1-1, with a possible D match to TRBD1 (6 bases). V shed 7 bases and J shed 1 base, with 16 bases lying between them. The CDR3 runs to 15 residues. CDR1 LNHDA and CDR2 SQIVND come from the germline V gene (reference sequence).

The rearrangement links TRBV18 to TRBJ2-7; 9 bases agree with TRBD2. V gave up 0 bases and J gave up 2 bases; unmatched junction bases: 2. The germline CDR1 and CDR2 sequences are KGHSH and LQKENI. There are 15 residues in the CDR3. CDR3 loop: CASSPPGLATYEQYF. CDR3 in DNA: TGTGCCAGCTCACCACCGGGACTAGCCACCTACGAGCAGTACTTC.

The V call is TRBV29-1, the J call TRBJ1-1; D might be TRBD1 (6 bases). Germline CDR1 SQVTM, CDR2 ANQGSEA. Deletions cut 6 bases from V and 0 bases from J, with 14 bases between. CDR3 size: 14 residues. CDR3 in amino acids: CSVKTGHLNTEAFF. DNA of the CDR3: TGCAGCGTCAAAACAGGGCACTTGAACACTGAAGCTTTCTTT.

The rearrangement joins TRBV19 to TRBJ1-5; D is possibly TRBD1 (5 bases). This CDR3 is built from 15 residues. Germline V gene lookup returns CDR1 LNHDA and CDR2 SQIVND (reference sequence). The germline V and J ends were trimmed by 3 bases and 4 bases, with 13 bases remaining between them. CDR3 in DNA: TGTGCCAGTAGTATTGTAGCGACAGCAAATCAGCCCCAGCATTTT. This codes for CASSIVATANQPQHF.

This rearrangement joins TRBV30 to TRBJ2-7, with a weak D call TRBD2 (6 bases). Germline CDR1 GTSNPN, CDR2 SVGIG (reference sequence). The CDR3 loop spans 13 amino acids. Trimming removed 2 bases at V and 6 bases at J, with 14 bases between. The chain's CDR3 is CAWSSSWEAEQYF. The CDR3, as DNA: TGTGCCTGGAGTAGTAGCTGGGAGGCCGAGCAGTACTTC.

This rearrangement joins TRBV3-1 (or the pseudogene TRBV3-2) to TRBJ2-3; D is possibly TRBD2 (5 bases). Germline V gene lookup returns CDR1 LGHDT and CDR2 YNNKEL (reference sequence). The CDR3 is 21 amino acids. The germline V and J ends were trimmed by 4 bases and 2 bases, with 31 bases remaining between them. CDR3 DNA: TGTGCCAGCAGCCCCGAGGGTACAACCCTACGAGGGATCTTAACCACAGATACGCAGTATTTT. It is translated as CASSPEGTTLRGILTTDTQYF.

The chain has TRBV3-1 (or the pseudogene TRBV3-2) and TRBJ2-2; 7 nucleotides line up with TRBD2. CDR3 size: 16 residues. Trimming cost V 3 bases and J 3 bases; bases outside gene matches: 7. CDR1 and CDR2 from the germline V gene are LGHDT and YNNKEL (reference sequence). The CDR3 spells CASSQLGLADTGELFF. Written as DNA, the CDR3 is TGTGCCAGCAGCCAGCTGGGTCTAGCGGACACCGGGGAGCTGTTTTTT.

The chain employs TRBV10-2 and TRBJ1-6; D is undetermined. Per germline, CDR1 WSHSY and CDR2 SAAADI. Trimming removed 6 bases from V and 10 bases from J, with 13 bases in between. The CDR3 totals 13 residues. CDR3 amino acids: CASSTLPSSPLHF. For the CDR3, the DNA is TGCGCCAGCAGCACCCTCCCAAGCTCACCCCTCCACTTT.

This rearrangement joins TRBV27 to TRBJ1-1; 7 bases fit TRBD1. Germline CDR1 reads MNHEY; CDR2 reads SMNVEV (reference sequence). With 6 bases clipped from V and 0 bases from J, the junction kept 7 bases outside the gene matches. The CDR3 length is 15 residues. Here the CDR3 reads CASSPPGQLNTEAFF. The CDR3 DNA reads TGTGCCAGCAGCCCACCGGGACAGCTGAACACTGAAGCTTTCTTT.

A note on this clone: Other DNA sequences of this sample code for an identical CDR3. This chain uses TRBV10-3 with TRBJ2-5; possible D gene TRBD2, 6 bases. V was pared by 0 bases and J by 2 bases, with 7 bases between. The CDR3 has 14 residues. Germline lookup yields CDR1 ENHRY and CDR2 SYGVKD. The CDR3 loop is CAISESGGQETQYF. The CDR3, as DNA: TGTGCCATCAGTGAGTCTGGGGGGCAAGAGACCCAGTACTTC.

CDR3 sequence reads: CASRSYRSSGNTIYF. In nucleotides, the CDR3 is TGTGCCAGCAGATCTTACAGGAGCTCTGGAAACACCATATATTTT. V is TRBV6-5 and J is TRBJ1-3, with a possible D match to TRBD1 (5 bases). The CDR3 loop spans 15 amino acids. Germline V gene data show CDR1 as MNHEY and CDR2 as SVGAGI. V lost 6 bases and J 0 bases, leaving 12 bases between the germline ends.

The V and J genes are TRBV3-1 (or the pseudogene TRBV3-2) and TRBJ2-6; D might be TRBD1 (6 bases). The CDR3 covers 18 residues. V was cut by 0 bases and J by 0 bases, with 12 bases left in between. Germline V CDR1 and CDR2: LGHDT, YNNKEL (reference sequence). CDR3 in amino acids: CASSQEADSFSGANVLTF. CDR3 coding DNA: TGTGCCAGCAGCCAAGAAGCGGACAGTTTCTCTGGGGCCAACGTCCTGACTTTC.

This chain links TRBV15 with TRBJ1-1, with no clear D. The V and J ends lost 0 bases and 2 bases respectively, with 10 bases between them. CDR1 is LNHNV and CDR2 is YYDKDF in the germline V gene (reference sequence). The CDR3 totals 15 residues. CDR3 sequence (DNA): TGTGCCACCAGCAGAGATGGCCGCCCAAACACTGAAGCTTTCTTT. Its translation: CATSRDGRPNTEAFF.